This T cell receptor beta chain is from a study of blood T cells in healthy people across ages. CDR1 is LNHDA, CDR2 SQIVND, per germline (reference sequence). The CDR3 consists of 17 residues. With a J-beta primer mix and a sample-barcoded 5' primer, a second PCR ran about 7 to 12 cycles. One entry per CDR3 protein results from TCRdb running MiXCR on the 5' RACE reads. The sample contains more than 600,000 distinct CDR3 sequences, 20% to 30% of which appear only once. The same sample was also studied in work on T cells of mothers and their children.

The chain is built from TRBV19 and TRBJ2-5, with 10 bases that match TRBD2. The better agreement between TRBJ2-7 and the DNA end casts doubt on the J call. Sequences were obtained from blood. The clonotype comes from a boy between 10 and 17 years old in good health. The CDR3 protein is CASSIISASGRNYEQYF. In DNA, the CDR3 is TGTGCCAGTAGTATAATATCGGCTAGCGGGAGAAACTACGAGCAGTACTTC.